This TCR beta chain comes out of a study of CD8+ T cells in alopecia areata (dated by TCRdb to between 2017 and 2018). With respect to the entire study: In both human patients and the C3H/HeJ mouse model, the study applied high-throughput TCRbeta sequencing to look at T cell clonal expansion in alopecia areata. On the human side, TCRbeta sequencing was run on scalp tissue and on sorted CD4+ and CD8+ peripheral blood T cells from healthy controls and from alopecia areata patients with either patchy or totalis/universalis disease. Clonality in the scalp was compared among normal scalp (n=4), patchy alopecia areata scalp (n=8), and alopecia totalis/universalis scalp (n=8). RNA came from the PAXgene miRNA kit for fixed scalp, the miRNeasy kit for PBMCs, and the RNeasy kit for mouse skin. TCRbeta CDR3 regions were amplified by immunoSEQ multiplex PCR with 35 Vbeta forward and 13 Jbeta reverse primers. What the work shows at the level of the full study, not this receptor alone: Shared TCR sequences between patients were less evident than in mice, which may be partly attributable to HLA diversity in the patient population. Unlike mouse skin, where gammadelta T cells dominate, normal human skin contains resident alphabeta T cells that get sequenced too, which complicates analysis of the scalp TCR repertoire. Higher clonality and more expanded CD8+ clones were observed in lesional scalp than in normal scalp, particularly in alopecia totalis/universalis, a finding suggestive of antigenic drive.

This clone was counted between two and nine times. Its antigen has not been determined. Per-nucleotide qualities are absent, and no much larger clonotype sits a single base away. From alopecia areata patients, peripheral blood was collected along with lesional scalp punch biopsies. PBMCs were isolated by density centrifugation and stained for CD3, CD4 and CD8, after which CD4+ and CD8+ T cells were sorted on a FACSAria. Alopecia areata patients who were not treated were recruited through a multicenter biomarker study. Blood CD8+ T cells from a few biomarker-study patients were further sorted into NKG2D-low and NKG2D-high fractions. CDR1 and CDR2 were assigned from the germline V gene as SQVTM and ANQGSEA. After removal of 2 bases from V and 0 bases from J, the junction retains 5 bases not matched to a gene. Taken from cysteine to phenylalanine, the CDR3 has 17 residues. CDR3 DNA is the only sequence kept; it has 51 bases, read in frame from the first base.

Library method: the immunoSEQ multiplex PCR assay. For TCR sequencing, RNA was extracted from every sample and reverse transcribed into cDNA to serve as template. SuperScript III was used for first-strand cDNA synthesis, primed with a 2:1 mix of oligo-dT and random hexamers. A synthetic immune receptor repertoire was used to gauge amplification bias, and whatever bias remained was removed computationally. On the authors' methods: Raw reads were preprocessed for error removal, and CDR3 was defined according to IMGT conventions as running from the conserved cysteine to phenylalanine. Clonality was calculated as 1 minus Shannon entropy normalized by log2 of the number of productive unique TCRs. Whether each scalp clone was CD4 or CD8 was inferred by checking scalp TCRbeta sequences against the CD4 and CD8 repertoires from sorted blood. Imported from immuneACCESS, the table was reduced by TCRdb to in-frame sequences with V and J called. These copies leave out some clones; in studies compared against another copy, an unresolved V gene accounts for under half, and the cause of the remainder is not known. The V and J calls and clone size are taken from that table; D and trimming were inferred from the DNA. This sample holds some 120,000 clones; approximately 47% were observed only once. About 11% of the sample comes from the top ten.

The sequence came from a human donor with alopecia areata. The rearranged chain carries TRBV29-1 and TRBJ2-1; a stretch of 12 junction bases matches TRBD2. Material: NKG2D-low CD8+ T cells sorted from blood. In the paper's terms, the cell subset or site label means: sorted CD8+ NKG2D-low blood T cells. The nucleotide sequence is given as TGCAGCGTTGAACCGGGACTAGCGGGTTTCTCCTACAATGAGCAGTTCTTC. The translation is CSVEPGLAGFSYNEQFF.